This TCR beta chain originates from a study of response to subunit inactivated influenza vaccine. There are many counts of this clonotype. Antigen unknown. TCRdb called the RT-PCR reads again in MiXCR, with one record for every CDR3 protein. This table has over 400,000 distinct CDR3 sequences, 10% to 15% appearing once. CDR3 length: 14 amino acids. Trimming removed 0 bases at V and 6 bases at J, with 11 bases between. The V gene's germline CDR1 is DFQATT and CDR2 SNEGSKA (reference sequence). General study findings and limits: Each seasonal influenza vaccination recruits few new T cells, the authors suggested.

The chain recombines TRBV20-1 with TRBJ1-4, with a possible D match to TRBD1 (5 bases). The material was PBMCs from blood, obtained roughly 48 days after vaccination. The TCR comes from a man over 45 who received an inactivated influenza vaccine. In DNA, the CDR3 is TGCAGTGCTAGAGATGCGATAGGGGATGAAAAACTGTTTTTT. Amino acids: CSARDAIGDEKLFF.